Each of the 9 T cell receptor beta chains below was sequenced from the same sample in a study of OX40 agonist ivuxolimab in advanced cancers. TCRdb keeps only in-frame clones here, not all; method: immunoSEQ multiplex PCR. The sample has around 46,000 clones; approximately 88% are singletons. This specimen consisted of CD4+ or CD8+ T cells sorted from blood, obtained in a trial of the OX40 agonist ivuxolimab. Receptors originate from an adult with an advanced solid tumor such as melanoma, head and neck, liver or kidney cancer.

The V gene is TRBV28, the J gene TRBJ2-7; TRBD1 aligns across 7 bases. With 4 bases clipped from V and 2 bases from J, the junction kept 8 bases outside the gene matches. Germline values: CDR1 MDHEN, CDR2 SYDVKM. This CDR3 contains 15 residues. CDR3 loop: CASSSRDSSTYEQYF. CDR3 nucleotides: TGTGCCAGCAGTTCACGGGACAGTTCTACCTACGAGCAGTACTTC.

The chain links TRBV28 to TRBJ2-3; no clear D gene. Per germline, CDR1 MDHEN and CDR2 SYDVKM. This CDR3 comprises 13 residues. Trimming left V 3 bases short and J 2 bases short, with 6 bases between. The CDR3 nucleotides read TGTGCCAGCAGTTTTTTGATCACAGATACGCAGTATTTT. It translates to CASSFLITDTQYF.

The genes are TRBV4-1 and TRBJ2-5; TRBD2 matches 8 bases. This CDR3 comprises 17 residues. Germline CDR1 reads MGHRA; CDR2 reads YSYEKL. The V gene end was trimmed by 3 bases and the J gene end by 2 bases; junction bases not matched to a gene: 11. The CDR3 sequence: CASSQSSHSGAQETQYF. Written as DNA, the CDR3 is TGCGCCAGCAGCCAGTCCTCACATAGCGGGGCTCAAGAGACCCAGTACTTC.

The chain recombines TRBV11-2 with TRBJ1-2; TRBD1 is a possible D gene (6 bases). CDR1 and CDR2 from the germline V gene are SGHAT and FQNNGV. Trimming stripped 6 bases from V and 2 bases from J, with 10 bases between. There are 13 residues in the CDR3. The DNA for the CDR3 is TGTGCCAGCAGAATTACAGGGAACTATGGCTACACCTTC. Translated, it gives CASRITGNYGYTF.

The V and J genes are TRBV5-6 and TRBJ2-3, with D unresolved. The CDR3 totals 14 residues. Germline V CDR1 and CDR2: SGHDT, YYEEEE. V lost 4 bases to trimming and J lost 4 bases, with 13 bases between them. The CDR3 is CASSPGPGSDTQYF. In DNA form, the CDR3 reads TGTGCCAGCAGCCCCGGACCGGGTTCAGATACGCAGTATTTT.

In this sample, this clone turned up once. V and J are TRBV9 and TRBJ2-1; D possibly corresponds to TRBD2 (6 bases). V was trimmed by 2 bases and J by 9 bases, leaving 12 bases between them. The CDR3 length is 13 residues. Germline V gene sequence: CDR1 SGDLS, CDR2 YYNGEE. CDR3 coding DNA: TGTGCCAGCAGCGTGGACTATGTGGGTGAGCAGTTCTTC. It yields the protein CASSVDYVGEQFF.

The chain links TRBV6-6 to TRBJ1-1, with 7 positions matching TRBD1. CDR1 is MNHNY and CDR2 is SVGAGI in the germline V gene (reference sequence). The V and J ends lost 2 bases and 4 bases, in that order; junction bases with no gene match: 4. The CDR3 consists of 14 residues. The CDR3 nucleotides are TGTGCCAGCAGTTACGGGCAGGGGGGCACTGAAGCTTTCTTT. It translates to CASSYGQGGTEAFF.

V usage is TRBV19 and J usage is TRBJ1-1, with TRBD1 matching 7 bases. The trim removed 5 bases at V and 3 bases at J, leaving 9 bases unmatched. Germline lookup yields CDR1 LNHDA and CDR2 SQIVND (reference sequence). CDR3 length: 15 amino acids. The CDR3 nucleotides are TGTGCCAGTAGTGACTACAGGGGAGGGGACACTGAAGCTTTCTTT. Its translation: CASSDYRGGDTEAFF.

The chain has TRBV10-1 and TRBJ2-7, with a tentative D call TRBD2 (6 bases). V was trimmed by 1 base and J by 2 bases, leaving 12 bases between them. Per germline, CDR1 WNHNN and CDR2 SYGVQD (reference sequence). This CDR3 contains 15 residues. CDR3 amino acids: CASSEWGTGTYEQYF. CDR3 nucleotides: TGCGCCAGCAGTGAGTGGGGGACTGGCACCTACGAGCAGTACTTC.